This passage covers 3 T cell receptor beta chains from one sample sequenced in a study of blood T cell repertoires in COVID-19. The repertoire was sequenced with immunoSEQ multiplex PCR; TCRdb's copy has only in-frame clones and lacks some. The sample lists 150,000 or so clones, 80% to 85% seen once, with 4% in the top ten. The sequenced sample was peripheral blood. Receptor source: a woman aged 55 to 70 with acute or convalescent COVID-19.

This clone is a singleton in its sample. The chain carries TRBV15 and TRBJ2-1, with D possibly matching TRBD2 (5 bases). V dropped 1 base and J dropped 8 bases, with 15 bases sitting between them. Germline V lookup: CDR1 LNHNV, CDR2 YYDKDF (reference sequence). This CDR3 is 15 amino acids long. Here the CDR3 DNA reads TGTGCCACCAGCAGAGTTTTTGGCGGGCGGGATGAGCAGTTCTTC. This encodes CATSRVFGGRDEQFF. The full variable domain, in which reference TRBV15 and TRBJ2-1 provide the parts outside the CDR3, is DAMVIQNPRYQVTQFGKPVTLSCSQTLNHNVMYWYQQKSSQAPKLLFHYYDKDFNNEADTPDNFQSRRPNTSFCFLDIRSPGLGDTAMYLCATSRVFGGRDEQFFGPGTRLTVL.

The rearrangement uses TRBV11-2 and TRBJ2-3; 10 nucleotides line up with TRBD2. With V trimmed by 3 bases and J by 7 bases, 13 bases remained unmatched. CDR1 is SGHAT, CDR2 FQNNGV, per germline. The CDR3 runs to 17 residues. The DNA of the CDR3 is TGTGCCAGCAGCTTCGGGGGGGCTAGCGGGAGATTGAATACGCAGTATTTT. Its translation is CASSFGGASGRLNTQYF.

This chain connects TRBV2 to TRBJ2-1; D is unresolved. V lost 3 bases and J lost 0, with 6 bases in between. Germline-derived CDR1 and CDR2 are SNHLY and FYNNEI. This CDR3 region has 14 residues. This chain's CDR3 is CASSEGDSYNEQFF. CDR3 DNA: TGTGCCAGCAGTGAGGGCGACTCCTACAATGAGCAGTTCTTC.